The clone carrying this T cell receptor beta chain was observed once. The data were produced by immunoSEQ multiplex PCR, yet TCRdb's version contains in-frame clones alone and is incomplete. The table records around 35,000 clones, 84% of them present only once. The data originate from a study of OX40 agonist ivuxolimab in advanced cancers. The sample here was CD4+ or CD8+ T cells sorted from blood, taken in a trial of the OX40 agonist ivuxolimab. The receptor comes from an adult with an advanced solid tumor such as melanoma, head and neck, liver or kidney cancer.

The CDR3 loop reads CASRPSGTGLYEQYF. The CDR3 DNA sequence: TGTGCCAGCAGGCCCTCCGGGACAGGGCTTTACGAGCAGTACTTC. V is TRBV6-5 and J is TRBJ2-7, with 9 bases fitting TRBD1. The CDR3 runs 15 residues. Germline V lookup: CDR1 MNHEY, CDR2 SVGAGI. V dropped 6 bases and J dropped 4; count of bases not matched to a gene: 10.